The clone carrying this T cell receptor beta chain was observed a handful of times. Its antigen remains unidentified. T-allo10 cells from the graft donor were described as anergic, host-alloantigen-specific, and alloantigen-specific suppressors. This entry is derived from a study of type 1 regulatory T cells. Study-wide context: An in vitro protocol generated T-allo10, a Tr1-enriched, alloantigen-specific CD4 T cell product.

TCRdb reprocessed the reads with MiXCR, giving one entry per CDR3 protein. The top ten hold 7.6% of the sample, which has roughly 67,000 distinct CDR3 sequences, about 60% seen once. The TCR sequence derives from a human donor in good health. The sequencing sample was made of cultured T cells, either the whole culture or a sorted T cell fraction (not recorded which). Regarding subset: Tr1-enriched cell product generated in vitro against host alloantigens.

CDR3 in amino acids: CAWSAQGTSYGYTF. The CDR3 bases are TGTGCCTGGAGTGCTCAGGGAACCAGCTATGGCTACACCTTC. The chain recombines TRBV30 with TRBJ1-2; tentatively, D is TRBD1 (5 bases). V shed 1 base and J shed 4 bases, with 13 bases lying between them. Germline V lookup: CDR1 GTSNPN, CDR2 SVGIG (reference sequence). This CDR3 has 14 residues.